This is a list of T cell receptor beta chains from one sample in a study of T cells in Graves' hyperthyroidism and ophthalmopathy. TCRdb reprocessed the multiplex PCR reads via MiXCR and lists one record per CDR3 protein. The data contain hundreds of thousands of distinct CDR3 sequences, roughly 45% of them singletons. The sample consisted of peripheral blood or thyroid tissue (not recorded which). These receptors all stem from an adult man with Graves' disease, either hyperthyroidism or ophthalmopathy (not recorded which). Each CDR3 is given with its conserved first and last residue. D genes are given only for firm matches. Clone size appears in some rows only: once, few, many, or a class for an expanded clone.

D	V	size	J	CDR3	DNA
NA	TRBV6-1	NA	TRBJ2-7	CASSEVVEWGSYEQYF	TGTGCCAGCAGTGAAGTGGTAGAGTGGGGCTCCTACGAGCAGTACTTC
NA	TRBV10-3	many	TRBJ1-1	CAIGEATEAFF	TGTGCCATCGGGGAGGCAACTGAAGCTTTCTTT
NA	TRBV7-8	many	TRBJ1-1	CASSPRQDLNTEAFF	TGTGCCAGCAGCCCCCGACAGGACCTCAACACTGAAGCTTTCTTT
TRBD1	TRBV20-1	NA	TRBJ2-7	CSAIPGQVYEQYF	TGCAGTGCTATTCCGGGACAGGTCTACGAGCAGTACTTC
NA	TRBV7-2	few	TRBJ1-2	CASSFQGSYGYTF	TGTGCCAGCAGTTTTCAGGGTTCCTATGGCTACACCTTC
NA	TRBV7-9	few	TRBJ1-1	CASSKPEGPGPMNTEAFF	TGTGCCAGCAGCAAACCGGAGGGACCAGGACCGATGAACACTGAAGCTTTCTTT
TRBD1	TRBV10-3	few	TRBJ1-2	CAISGVTGNYGYTF	TGTGCCATCAGTGGCGTGACAGGGAACTATGGCTACACCTTC
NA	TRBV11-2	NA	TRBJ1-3	CASRRGAGSGNTIYF	TGTGCCAGCCGGCGGGGGGCCGGATCTGGAAACACCATATATTTT
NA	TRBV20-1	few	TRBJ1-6	CSARDFRLPNSPLHF	TGCAGTGCTAGAGATTTTCGACTCCCCAATTCACCCCTCCACTTT
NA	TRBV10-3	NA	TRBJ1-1	CASRHSNTEAFF	TGTGCCAGCAGGCACAGCAACACTGAAGCTTTCTTT
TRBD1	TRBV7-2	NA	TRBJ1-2	CASSLDIRTGPDGYTF	TGTGCCAGCAGCTTAGACATACGGACAGGCCCGGATGGCTACACCTTC
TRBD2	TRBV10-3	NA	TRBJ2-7	CAISPGLAGLTYEQYF	TGTGCCATCTCCCCGGGACTAGCGGGTTTAACCTACGAGCAGTACTTC
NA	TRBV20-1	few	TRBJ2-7	CSARDFQGVDEQYF	TGCAGTGCTAGAGATTTTCAGGGTGTCGACGAGCAGTACTTC
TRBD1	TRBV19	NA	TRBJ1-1	CASGTGFGAFF	TGTGCCAGTGGGACAGGTTTTGGAGCTTTCTTT
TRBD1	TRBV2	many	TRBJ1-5	CASSDPGQGWGNQPQHF	TGTGCCAGCAGTGACCCGGGACAGGGATGGGGCAATCAGCCCCAGCATTTT
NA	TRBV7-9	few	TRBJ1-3	CASSLESQGSGNTIYF	TGTGCCAGCAGCTTAGAGAGCCAGGGGTCTGGAAACACCATATATTTT
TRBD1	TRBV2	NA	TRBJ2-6	CASSRTGLGANVLTF	TGTGCCAGCAGTAGGACAGGGCTTGGGGCCAACGTCCTGACTTTC
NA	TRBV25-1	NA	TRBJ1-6	CASAGVFDSPLHF	TGTGCCAGCGCGGGGGTCTTCGATTCACCCCTCCACTTT
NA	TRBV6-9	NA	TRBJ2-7	CASSITGLFREQYF	TGTGCCAGCAGTATTACAGGGTTGTTCCGGGAGCAGTACTTC
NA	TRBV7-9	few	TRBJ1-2	CASSPTGWGYGYTF	TGTGCCAGCAGCCCGACAGGATGGGGCTATGGCTACACCTTC
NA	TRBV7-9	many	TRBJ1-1	CASSLNGMNTEAFF	TGTGCCAGCAGCTTAAACGGGATGAACACTGAAGCTTTCTTT
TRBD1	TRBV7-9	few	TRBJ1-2	CASSFTGEVYYGYTF	TGTGCCAGCAGCTTTACAGGGGAGGTATACTATGGCTACACCTTC
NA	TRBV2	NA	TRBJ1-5	CASSLRAGGLGVPQHF	TGTGCCAGCAGTTTGAGGGCCGGAGGGCTCGGAGTTCCCCAGCATTTT
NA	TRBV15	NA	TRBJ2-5	CATSREGLSEETQYF	TGTGCCACCAGCAGAGAGGGACTGAGTGAAGAGACCCAGTACTTC
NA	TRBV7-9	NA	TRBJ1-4	CASSQGAGRDEKLFF	TGTGCCAGCAGCCAAGGCGCGGGGCGGGATGAAAAACTGTTTTTT
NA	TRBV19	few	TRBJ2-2	CATRRQTNTGELFF	TGTGCCACTAGGAGGCAGACTAACACCGGGGAGCTGTTTTTT
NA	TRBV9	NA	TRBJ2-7	CASRVGEQYF	TGTGCCAGCAGAGTCGGCGAGCAGTACTTC
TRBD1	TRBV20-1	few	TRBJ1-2	CSARDQGVDYGYTF	TGCAGTGCTAGAGACCAGGGGGTGGACTATGGCTACACCTTC
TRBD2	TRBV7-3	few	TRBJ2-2	CASSLEGLAGGQRWELFF	TGTGCCAGCAGCTTAGAAGGACTAGCGGGGGGGCAGCGCTGGGAGCTGTTTTTT
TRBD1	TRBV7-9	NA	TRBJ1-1	CASSLGPGQTEAFF	TGTGCCAGCAGCTTAGGCCCGGGACAGACTGAAGCTTTCTTT
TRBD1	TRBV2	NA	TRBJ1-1	CASSEGTGARKAFF	TGTGCCAGCAGTGAAGGGACAGGGGCCCGGAAAGCTTTCTTT
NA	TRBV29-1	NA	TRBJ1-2	CSVGTLAYYGYTF	TGCAGCGTCGGGACCCTAGCGTACTATGGCTACACCTTC
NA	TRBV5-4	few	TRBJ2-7	CASSLPGRAGEQYF	TGTGCCAGCAGCTTACCGGGCCGGGCGGGCGAGCAGTACTTC
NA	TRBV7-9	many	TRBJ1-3	CASNERGAGNTIYF	TGTGCCAGCAACGAACGAGGGGCTGGAAACACCATATATTTT
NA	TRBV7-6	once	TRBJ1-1	CASSYSVGRTEAFF	TGTGCCAGCAGTTACTCGGTAGGGCGGACTGAAGCTTTCTTT
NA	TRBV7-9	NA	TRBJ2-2	CASTLGVTGELFF	TGTGCCAGCACCCTCGGGGTAACAGGGGAGCTGTTTTTT
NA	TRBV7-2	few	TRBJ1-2	CASSLVASGYTF	TGTGCCAGCAGCTTAGTGGCATCTGGCTACACCTTC
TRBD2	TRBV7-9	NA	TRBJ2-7	CASSLTWGGQYF	TGTGCCAGCAGCTTAACATGGGGGGGGCAGTACTTC
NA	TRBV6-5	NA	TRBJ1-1	CASSLPLSDTEAFF	TGTGCCAGCAGCCTTCCCCTGTCGGACACTGAAGCTTTCTTT
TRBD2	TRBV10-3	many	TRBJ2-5	CAIASGMLETQYF	TGTGCCATCGCTAGCGGGATGCTTGAGACCCAGTACTTC
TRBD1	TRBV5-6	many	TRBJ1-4	CASSAGTGAEKLFF	TGTGCCAGCAGCGCCGGGACAGGGGCTGAAAAACTGTTTTTT
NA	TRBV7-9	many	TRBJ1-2	CASSRGQLPGYTF	TGTGCCAGCAGCCGCGGACAGCTCCCCGGCTACACCTTC
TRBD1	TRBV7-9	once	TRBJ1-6	CASSFLTGGFNSPLHF	TGTGCCAGCAGCTTCCTGACAGGGGGTTTTAATTCACCCCTCCACTTT
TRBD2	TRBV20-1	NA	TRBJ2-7	CSARILAGSYEQYF	TGCAGTGCTAGAATACTAGCGGGATCGTACGAGCAGTACTTC
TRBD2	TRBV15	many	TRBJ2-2	CATSSRLAEHSGELFF	TGTGCCACCAGCAGCAGACTAGCCGAACACTCCGGGGAGCTGTTTTTT
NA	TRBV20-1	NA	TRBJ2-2	CSARDPRENTGELFF	TGCAGTGCTAGAGATCCCAGGGAGAACACCGGGGAGCTGTTTTTT
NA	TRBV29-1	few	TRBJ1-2	CSVEYSGLTDYGYTF	TGCAGCGTTGAATATTCAGGACTTACGGACTATGGCTACACCTTC
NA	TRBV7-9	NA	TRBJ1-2	CAGSSPGQFNYGYTF	TGTGCCGGCAGCTCCCCGGGACAATTTAACTATGGCTACACCTTT
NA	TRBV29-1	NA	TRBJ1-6	CSVRDGVPPLHF	TGCAGCGTTCGGGACGGGGTCCCTCCCCTCCACTTT
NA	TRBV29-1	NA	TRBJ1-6	CSLETANSPLHF	TGCAGCTTGGAGACAGCTAATTCACCCCTCCACTTT
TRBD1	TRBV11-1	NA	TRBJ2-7	CASSLLPGTGSHEQYF	TGTGCCAGCAGTTTACTACCCGGGACAGGGTCCCACGAGCAGTACTTC
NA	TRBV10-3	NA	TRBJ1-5	CAISESGGDHQPQHF	TGTGCCATCAGTGAGTCAGGGGGGGATCATCAGCCCCAGCATTTT
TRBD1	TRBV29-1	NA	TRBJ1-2	CSTPHGQGAPSGYTF	TGCAGCACTCCCCATGGACAGGGGGCTCCGTCTGGCTACACCTTC